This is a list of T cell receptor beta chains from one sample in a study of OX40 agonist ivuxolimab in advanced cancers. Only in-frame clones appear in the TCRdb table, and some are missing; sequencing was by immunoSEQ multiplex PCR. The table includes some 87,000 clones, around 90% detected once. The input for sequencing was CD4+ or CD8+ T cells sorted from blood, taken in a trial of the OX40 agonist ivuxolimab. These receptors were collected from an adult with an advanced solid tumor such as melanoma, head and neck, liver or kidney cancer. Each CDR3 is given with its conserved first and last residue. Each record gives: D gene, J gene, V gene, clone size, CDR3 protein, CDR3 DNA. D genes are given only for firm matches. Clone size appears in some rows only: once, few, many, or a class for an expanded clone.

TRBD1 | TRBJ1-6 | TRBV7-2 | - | CASSPRTGGFESSPLHF | TGTGCCAGCAGCCCTAGAACAGGGGGATTCGAGAGTTCACCCCTCCACTTT
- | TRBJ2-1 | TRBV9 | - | CASSQTGGGYNEQFF | TGTGCCAGCAGCCAAACGGGGGGCGGCTACAATGAGCAGTTCTTC
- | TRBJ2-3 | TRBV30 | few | CAWRNTDTQYF | TGTGCCTGGAGAAACACAGATACGCAGTATTTT
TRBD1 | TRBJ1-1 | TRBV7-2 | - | CASSLVATGGTEAFF | TGTGCCAGCAGCTTAGTCGCGACAGGGGGAACTGAAGCTTTCTTT
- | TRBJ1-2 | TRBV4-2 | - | CASSQEGNGFPLGGYTF | TGTGCCAGCAGCCAAGAGGGAAACGGATTCCCTTTGGGCGGCTACACCTTC
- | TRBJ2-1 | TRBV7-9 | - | CASGGGAVNEQFF | TGTGCCAGCGGAGGGGGGGCGGTGAATGAGCAGTTCTTC
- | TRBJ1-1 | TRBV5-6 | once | CASSSTRRTEAFF | TGTGCCAGCAGCTCTACCCGGAGGACTGAAGCTTTCTTT
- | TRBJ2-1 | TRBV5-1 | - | CASSLNPSSQSSYNEQFF | TGCGCCAGCAGCTTGAATCCCAGCTCACAGAGCTCCTACAATGAGCAGTTCTTC
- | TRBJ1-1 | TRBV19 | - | CASSRGVNTEAFF | TGTGCCAGTTCTAGAGGGGTGAACACTGAAGCTTTCTTT
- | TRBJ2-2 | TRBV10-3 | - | CAISESRPVRGELFF | TGTGCCATCAGTGAGTCACGGCCAGTCAGGGGGGAGCTGTTTTTT
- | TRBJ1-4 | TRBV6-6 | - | CASSPWGGNEKLFF | TGTGCCAGCAGTCCCTGGGGAGGGAATGAAAAACTGTTTTTT
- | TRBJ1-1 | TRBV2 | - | CASSWIGTSRGTEAFF | TGTGCCAGCAGCTGGATCGGGACATCTAGGGGCACTGAAGCTTTCTTT
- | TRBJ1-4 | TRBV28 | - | CASSSGSNNEKLFF | TGTGCCAGCAGTTCGGGAAGCAATAATGAAAAACTGTTTTTT
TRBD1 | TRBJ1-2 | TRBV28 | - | CASSPGGGGYTF | TGTGCCAGCAGTCCAGGGGGTGGGGGCTACACCTTC
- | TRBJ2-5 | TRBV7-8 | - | CASSLGWTRGGLQETQYF | TGTGCCAGCAGCTTAGGTTGGACCCGAGGAGGCCTACAAGAGACCCAGTACTTC
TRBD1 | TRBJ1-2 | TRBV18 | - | CASSPSIGTAYGYTF | TGTGCCAGCTCACCATCCATCGGGACAGCCTATGGCTACACCTTC
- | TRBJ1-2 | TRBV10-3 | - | CAISEGRSNLYGYTF | TGTGCCATCAGTGAGGGACGGAGTAACCTCTATGGCTACACCTTC
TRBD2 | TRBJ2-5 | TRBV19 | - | CASSGVSGSETQYF | TGTGCCAGTAGTGGGGTCAGCGGGAGTGAGACCCAGTACTTC
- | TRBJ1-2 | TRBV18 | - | CASSPPGRPYGYTF | TGTGCCAGCTCACCACCGGGCAGACCCTATGGCTACACCTTC
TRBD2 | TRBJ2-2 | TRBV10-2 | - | CASRVSGTNIGELFF | TGCGCCAGCAGAGTTAGCGGGACGAACATCGGGGAGCTGTTTTTT
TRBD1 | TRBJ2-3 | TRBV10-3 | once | CAISDRGLDTQYF | TGTGCCATCAGCGACAGGGGATTAGATACGCAGTATTTT
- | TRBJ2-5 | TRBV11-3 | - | CASSLSEETQYF | TGTGCCAGCAGCTTATCGGAAGAGACCCAGTACTTC
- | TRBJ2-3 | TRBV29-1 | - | CSVAGGADTQYF | TGCAGCGTTGCGGGTGGGGCAGATACGCAGTATTTT
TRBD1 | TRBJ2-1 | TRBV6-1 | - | CASSEAQGQGGNEQFF | TGTGCCAGCAGTGAAGCGCAGGGACAGGGGGGTAATGAGCAGTTCTTC
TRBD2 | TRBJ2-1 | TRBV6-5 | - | CASSSLTSGLANEQFF | TGTGCCAGCAGTTCGTTGACTAGCGGGCTAGCTAATGAGCAGTTCTTC
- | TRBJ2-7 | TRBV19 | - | CASSMAASYEQYF | TGTGCCAGTAGTATGGCAGCCTCCTACGAGCAGTACTTC
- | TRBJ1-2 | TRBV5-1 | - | CASSLANGQNGYTF | TGCGCCAGCAGCTTGGCCAATGGACAGAATGGCTACACCTTC
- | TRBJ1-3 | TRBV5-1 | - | CASSDGTSGNTIYF | TGCGCCAGCAGCGACGGGACATCTGGAAACACCATATATTTT
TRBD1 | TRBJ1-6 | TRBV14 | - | CASSRGQGTAYNSPLHF | TGTGCCAGCAGCCGGGGACAGGGAACCGCCTATAATTCACCCCTCCACTTT
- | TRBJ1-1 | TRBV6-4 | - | CASSDGVGTEAFF | TGTGCCAGCAGTGATGGGGTTGGCACTGAAGCTTTCTTT
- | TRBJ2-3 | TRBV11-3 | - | CASSFGANTQYF | TGTGCCAGCAGCTTCGGGGCAAATACGCAGTATTTT
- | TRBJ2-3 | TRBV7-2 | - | CASSLQALTGDTQYF | TGTGCCAGCAGCTTACAGGCCCTCACAGGGGATACGCAGTATTTT